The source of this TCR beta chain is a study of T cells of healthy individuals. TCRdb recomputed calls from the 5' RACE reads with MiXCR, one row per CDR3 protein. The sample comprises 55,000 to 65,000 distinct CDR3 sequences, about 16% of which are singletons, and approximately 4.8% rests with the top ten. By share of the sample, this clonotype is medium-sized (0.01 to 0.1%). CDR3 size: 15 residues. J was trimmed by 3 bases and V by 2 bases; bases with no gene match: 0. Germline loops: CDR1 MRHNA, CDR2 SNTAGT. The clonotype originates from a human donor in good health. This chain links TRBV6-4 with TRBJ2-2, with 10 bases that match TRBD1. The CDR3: CASSDGQGDTGELFF. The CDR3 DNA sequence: TGTGCCAGCAGTGACGGACAGGGGGACACCGGGGAGCTGTTTTTT.